This T cell receptor (beta chain) was retrieved from a study of control samples from healthy donors and cancer patients (dated by TCRdb to about 2020). The CDR3 sequence holds 17 residues, the cysteine and phenylalanine included. Of the read, only the CDR3 DNA is kept; its 51 bases are in frame from base 1. The germline V gene yields ENHRY for CDR1 and SYGVKD for CDR2. Of note for this clone: The clone's antigen remains unknown. Mismatch with germline at one junction end may stem from a read error.

The library was generated by the immunoSEQ multiplex PCR assay. TCRdb retrieved this table from immuneACCESS and kept in-frame rearrangements only. Not all clones are present; in checked studies, unresolved V genes account for under half, and no reason is known for the remainder. This sample gives 130,000 or so clones in total; 88% of them show up just once. Of the sample, around 3% falls within the top ten clones. The material sequenced was blood. The source is a middle-aged man in good health. This sequence uses TRBV10-3 and TRBJ1-2; TRBD1 aligns with 7 central bases. The nucleotides are TGTGCCATCAGTCAAAGACAGGGAAAGGATACTAATTATGGCTACACCTTC. This translates into CAISQRQGKDTNYGYTF.